The 14 T cell receptor beta chains listed next were all sequenced from one sample in a study of early T cells in non-severe SARS-CoV-2 infection. TCRdb re-derived calls from the 5' RACE reads in MiXCR, one entry per CDR3 protein. The sample consists of about 66,000 distinct CDR3 sequences, roughly 18% of them appearing once. Specimen: whole blood, collected at baseline. The receptors were sampled from an adult who was a healthcare worker with PCR-confirmed SARS-CoV-2 infection or an uninfected control (not recorded which).

V is TRBV11-2 and J is TRBJ2-2; no reliable D call. There are 13 residues in the CDR3. Trimming left V 5 bases short and J 4 bases short, with 8 bases between. Germline values: CDR1 SGHAT, CDR2 FQNNGV. The CDR3 sequence is CASSPEITGELFF. The CDR3 coding sequence is TGTGCCAGCAGCCCCGAGATCACCGGGGAGCTGTTTTTT.

V and J are TRBV7-9 and TRBJ1-5, with a tentative D call TRBD1 (6 bases). This CDR3 region has 14 residues. Germline V gives CDR1 SEHNR, CDR2 FQNEAQ (reference sequence). Trimming stripped 5 bases from V and 4 bases from J, with 12 bases between. This CDR3 is CASSPGQMNQPQHF. The CDR3 DNA reads TGTGCCAGCAGCCCCGGACAGATGAATCAGCCCCAGCATTTT.

This clonotype was observed once. The chain recombines TRBV28 with TRBJ2-1; D call uncertain. The CDR3 consists of 14 residues. V was trimmed by 4 bases and J by 2 bases, leaving 9 bases between them. CDR1 MDHEN and CDR2 SYDVKM come from the germline V gene. CDR3 loop: CASSWAGPYNEQFF. The CDR3 region has the DNA TGTGCCAGCAGTTGGGCCGGTCCCTACAATGAGCAGTTCTTC.

The chain is built from TRBV5-6 and TRBJ1-2; perhaps TRBD1 as D (5 bases). The V and J ends lost 4 bases and 8 bases respectively, with 15 bases between them. The CDR3 totals 13 residues. Germline V gene data show CDR1 as SGHDT and CDR2 as YYEEEE. The CDR3 protein is CASSAQALRGYTF. The CDR3 DNA reads as TGTGCCAGCAGCGCACAGGCCCTGAGGGGCTACACCTTC.

This chain links TRBV12-3 or TRBV12-4 with TRBJ2-2, with D perhaps assigned TRBD1 or TRBD2 (5 bases each). The CDR3 totals 15 residues. Trimming shortened V by 3 bases and J by 3 bases, and 11 bases separated the two germline ends. In nucleotides, the CDR3 is TGTGCCAGCAGTTTTGGGGGAAGGGACACCGGGGAGCTGTTTTTT. Translated, it gives CASSFGGRDTGELFF.

This chain uses TRBV14 with TRBJ2-7; no clear D. The germline CDR1 and CDR2 sequences are SGHDN and FVKESK. With 1 base removed from V and 0 bases from J, the gap between germline ends came to 7 bases. The CDR3 is 14 amino acids. The CDR3 DNA reads as TGTGCCAGCAGCCAAGGGTCAGGCTCCTACGAGCAGTACTTC. Translated: CASSQGSGSYEQYF.

In DNA form, the CDR3 reads TGTGCCAGTCGGGAAAGGGACACTGAAGCTTTCTTT. This codes for CASRERDTEAFF. The rearrangement links TRBV19 to TRBJ1-1, with D unresolved. Germline CDR1 is LNHDA and CDR2 is SQIVND (reference sequence). The CDR3 has 12 amino acids. V gave up 8 bases and J gave up 3 bases, with 10 bases separating them.

Here the CDR3 reads CATSRSRITQYF. The CDR3 nucleotides are TGTGCCACCAGCAGAAGTCGGATTACCCAGTACTTC. The chain recombines TRBV15 with TRBJ2-5; D remains ambiguous. Between the trimmed V and J ends, which lost 2 bases and 8 bases, there was a span of 9 bases. Germline CDR1 LNHNV, CDR2 YYDKDF (reference sequence). This CDR3 spans 12 amino acids.

The V gene is TRBV18, the J gene TRBJ1-1; D gene ambiguous. Germline V gene data show CDR1 as KGHSH and CDR2 as LQKENI. This CDR3 is 15 amino acids long. V lost 8 bases and J 1 base, leaving 17 bases between the germline ends. Here the CDR3 DNA reads TGTGCCAGCGTCCTAGAGGGTATTGGGAACACTGAAGCTTTCTTT. Translation gives CASVLEGIGNTEAFF.

This chain joins TRBV12-3 or TRBV12-4 and TRBJ1-2, with 12 bases identical to TRBD1. V lost 6 bases, J lost 8 bases, and 10 bases stayed unmatched. CDR3 length: 15 amino acids. CDR3 in DNA: TGTGCCAGCAGCCCGATGGGACAGGGGGCCAGCGGCTACACCTTC. Residues: CASSPMGQGASGYTF.

V is TRBV28 and J is TRBJ1-4, with 9 bases fitting TRBD1. Germline CDR1 and CDR2: MDHEN and SYDVKM. With 5 bases clipped from V and 2 bases from J, the junction kept 0 bases outside the gene matches. This CDR3 has 14 residues. For the CDR3, the DNA is TGTGCCAGCAGTGGGACAGGGACTAATGAAAAACTGTTTTTT. This codes for CASSGTGTNEKLFF.

CDR3 sequence reads: CASSLGGPKQFF. CDR3 bases: TGTGCCAGCAGCTTAGGGGGCCCTAAGCAGTTCTTC. The rearrangement links TRBV11-2 to TRBJ2-1, with a tentative D call TRBD1 (5 bases). The CDR3 is 12 amino acids. Trimming took 1 base from V and 11 from J, leaving 9 bases between them. CDR1 and CDR2 (germline): SGHAT, FQNNGV.

This clonotype came up many times. V and J are TRBV5-1 and TRBJ2-5, with TRBD1 matching 7 bases. V lost 4 bases, J lost 3 bases, and 3 bases stayed unmatched. This CDR3 region has 13 residues. Looked up from germline, CDR1 is SGHRS and CDR2 is YFSETQ. CDR3 in DNA: TGCGCCAGCAGCCGGCAGGGGGAAGAGACCCAGTACTTC. This encodes CASSRQGEETQYF.

This clonotype was observed a handful of times. The chain joins TRBV12-3 or TRBV12-4 to TRBJ2-1; no clear D. Between the trimmed V and J ends, which lost 3 bases and 11 bases, there was a span of 8 bases. The CDR3 extends over 11 amino acids. The CDR3 DNA follows: TGTGCCAGCAGTTTGCAGGATAAGCAGTTCTTC. Protein product: CASSLQDKQFF.